This is a list of T cell receptor beta chains from one sample in a study of blood T cell repertoires in COVID-19. Sequenced by immunoSEQ multiplex PCR; TCRdb stores in-frame clones only, minus some. The sample lists a few hundred thousand clones, roughly 91% occurring once. Sequences were obtained from PBMCs or T cells enriched from blood (not recorded which). The receptors derive from a woman between 18 and 29 years old who had recovered from COVID-19. The CDR3 runs from the conserved cysteine through the conserved F or W. The order of the fields is J gene, clone size, D gene, V gene, CDR3 DNA, CDR3 protein. The D gene is left open where the match is weak. Size values are once, few and many counts, or a class for expanded clones, and some rows have none.

TRBJ1-5 . . TRBV6-1 TGTGCCAGCAGTGAAAAGGTGGGGGGTCAGCCCCAGCATTTT CASSEKVGGQPQHF
TRBJ1-4 once TRBD1 TRBV19 TGTGCCAGTAGTATCCGGGACAGACCTAATGAAAAACTGTTTTTT CASSIRDRPNEKLFF
TRBJ1-1 . TRBD1 TRBV19 TGTGCCAAGGGACAGATCCACACTGAAGCTTTCTTT CAKGQIHTEAFF
TRBJ2-1 . TRBD1 TRBV6-5 TGTGCCAGCAGTTGGGGACAGGGAAAAGGCTACAATGAGCAGTTCTTC CASSWGQGKGYNEQFF
TRBJ2-7 . TRBD1 TRBV7-3 TGTGCCAGCAGCTTATCCGGGACAGGATCCTACGAGCAGTACTTC CASSLSGTGSYEQYF
TRBJ1-5 . . TRBV6-6 TGTGCCAGCAGCACAGGCCAGTATAGCAATCAGCCCCAGCATTTT CASSTGQYSNQPQHF
TRBJ1-1 . . TRBV5-1 TGCGCCAGCAGCTTGGCGACAACCATGAACACTGAAGCTTTCTTT CASSLATTMNTEAFF
TRBJ2-3 . . TRBV24-1 TGTGCCACCAGTGAGTCCAACAGGGGGGGTACGCAGTATTTT CATSESNRGGTQYF
TRBJ1-2 . . TRBV7-2 TGTGCCAGCAGCTTAGCGCAAGAGACATCCTATGGCTACACCTTC CASSLAQETSYGYTF
TRBJ1-2 few TRBD1 TRBV5-1 TGCGCCAGCAGCCGGGACAGGGATTATGGCTACACCTTC CASSRDRDYGYTF
TRBJ1-6 once . TRBV19 TGTGCCAGTAGTACCGGACAGTCGGTTACTTCACCCCTCCACTTT CASSTGQSVTSPLHF
TRBJ1-1 . . TRBV5-1 TGCGCCAGCAGCTCCGCGGGAGGGGAAGCTTTCTTT CASSSAGGEAFF
TRBJ1-6 . . TRBV7-2 TGTGCCAGCAGCTTGACAGGTAATGGAATAAGGAATTCACCCCTCCACTTT CASSLTGNGIRNSPLHF
TRBJ2-2 few . TRBV12-3/TRBV12-4 TGTGCCAGCACTTACATAAACACCGGGGAGCTGTTTTTT CASTYINTGELFF
TRBJ1-2 . TRBD1 TRBV19 TGTGCCAGTGAAGACAGGGGGAACTATGGCTACACCTTC CASEDRGNYGYTF
TRBJ1-2 . . TRBV6-5 TGTGCCAGCAGTTCATCCTTGAGCGGGGGTTATGGCTACACCTTC CASSSSLSGGYGYTF
TRBJ2-3 . TRBD2 TRBV4-3 TGCGCCAGCAGCCAAGTCGCGGGGGGGGCTGGCACAGATACGCAGTATTTT CASSQVAGGAGTDTQYF
TRBJ1-1 . . TRBV20-1 TGCAGTGCCGACAGTGGTCCTGAAGCTTTCTTT CSADSGPEAFF
TRBJ1-4 . TRBD1 TRBV25-1 TGTGCCAGCAGTCTAGCGGGACAGGGGAATGAAAAACTGTTTTTT CASSLAGQGNEKLFF
TRBJ2-7 . TRBD1 TRBV4-1 TGCGCCAGCAGCCAAGATGCGGGACAGGTCTCCTACGAGCAGTACTTC CASSQDAGQVSYEQYF
TRBJ1-2 . . TRBV4-1 TGCGCCAGCAGCCAAGATACAGCAAACTATGGCTACACCTTC CASSQDTANYGYTF
TRBJ1-5 . TRBD1 TRBV18 TGTGCCAGCTCAGACATGGTACAGGGGATAAATCAGCCCCAGCATTTT CASSDMVQGINQPQHF
TRBJ1-6 . . TRBV14 TGTGCCAGCAGCCAAGAAATCTCTCGTGTCTCACCCCTCCACTTT CASSQEISRVSPLHF
TRBJ2-3 . . TRBV11-2 TGTGCCAGCAGCTTAAGTCAGGTTTATTCAGATACGCAGTATTTT CASSLSQVYSDTQYF
TRBJ1-2 . . TRBV2 TGTGCCAGCAACAGGGTGGGCTATGGCTACACCTTC CASNRVGYGYTF
TRBJ2-7 . . TRBV6-5 TGTGCCAGCAGTTACTCGTCTTCAGCCTACGAGCAGTACTTC CASSYSSSAYEQYF
TRBJ1-3 . . TRBV3-1/TRBV3-2 TGTGCCAGCAGCCAAGCGGCAGGGAAAGGAAACACCATATATTTT CASSQAAGKGNTIYF
TRBJ1-5 . . TRBV5-5 TGTGCCAGCAGCTTAACGACAGACAATCAGCCCCAGCATTTT CASSLTTDNQPQHF
TRBJ1-5 . TRBD1 TRBV28 TGTGCCAGCAGTTTCCGACAGGGAGGTCAGCCCCAGCATTTT CASSFRQGGQPQHF
TRBJ2-1 . TRBD2 TRBV7-3 TGTGCCAGCAGCCCCCTCCCCTCGGGGGGACTAACAAATGAGCAGTTCTTC CASSPLPSGGLTNEQFF
TRBJ1-2 . . TRBV28 TGTGCCAGCAGTTTACAGGGTTTGGTCTATGGCTACACCTTC CASSLQGLVYGYTF
TRBJ1-2 once TRBD1 TRBV2 TGTGCCACTTCGACTCTACCGGGACAGGAGAACTATGGCTACACCTTC CATSTLPGQENYGYTF
TRBJ2-7 . . TRBV4-1 TGCGCCAGCAGCCAAGGTACGGGGGGCCCATGGGAGCAGTACTTC CASSQGTGGPWEQYF
TRBJ2-1 . TRBD2 TRBV12-5 TGTGCTAGTGGTTTGGTGACCAGCGGGGAGAGTAGTGAGCAGTTCTTC CASGLVTSGESSEQFF
TRBJ2-2 once . TRBV5-1 TGCGCCAGCAGCTTCGTCATAGACGGGGAGCTGTTTTTT CASSFVIDGELFF
TRBJ1-2 . . TRBV7-9 TGTGCCAGCAGCGTCGACAACGACTATGGCTACACCTTC CASSVDNDYGYTF
TRBJ1-1 . . TRBV9 TGTGCCAGCAGCGTAGGGCAGGACAACTCGAACACTGAAGCTTTCTTT CASSVGQDNSNTEAFF
TRBJ1-1 few . TRBV29-1 TGCAGCGTCCTGACAGGAATTCAAGGGAACACTGAAGCTTTCTTT CSVLTGIQGNTEAFF
TRBJ2-7 . . TRBV30 TGTGCCTGGGCCAGGGACATCCCCTACGAGCAGTACTTC CAWARDIPYEQYF
TRBJ1-5 . . TRBV4-1 TGCGCCAGCAGCCAAGATCAGGGAAAGGGCAGTAGTCAGCCCCAGCATTTT CASSQDQGKGSSQPQHF
TRBJ1-1 . . TRBV30 TGTGCCTGGAGTGTACTTCCGGACACTGAAGCTTTCTTT CAWSVLPDTEAFF
TRBJ1-1 . TRBD1 TRBV19 TGTGCCAGTATTTTGGGACAGGGGAACACTGAAGCTTTCTTT CASILGQGNTEAFF
TRBJ1-6 . TRBD1 TRBV4-3 TGCGCCAGCAGCCAAGACCTAGGACAGGGGGCCCCCCTCCACTTT CASSQDLGQGAPLHF
TRBJ1-5 . . TRBV12-5 TGTGCTAGTGGTTTGGAGGGAGGCAATCAGCCCCAGCATTTT CASGLEGGNQPQHF
TRBJ2-5 . TRBD1 TRBV19 TGTGCCAGTAGTCCGGGACAGACGTACCAAGAGACCCAGTACTTC CASSPGQTYQETQYF
TRBJ2-7 . TRBD2 TRBV13 TGTGCCAGCGGAAGGGGAGGGTACGAGCAGTACTTC CASGRGGYEQYF
TRBJ2-3 . TRBD1 TRBV30 TGTGCCAATGGACACCGGGACAGGGAGAGAGATACGCAGTATTTT CANGHRDRERDTQYF
TRBJ1-5 . . TRBV7-2 TGTGCCAGCAGCTTAACCCTACAGCTTAGCAATCAGCCCCAGCATTTT CASSLTLQLSNQPQHF
TRBJ1-2 few TRBD1 TRBV9 TGTGCCAGCAGCGTAGGACAGGGGGCTGACTATGGCTACACCTTC CASSVGQGADYGYTF
TRBJ1-6 . . TRBV27 TGTGCCAGCAGTTTATCGGGGAGGCGAGGTTTGGGTTCACCCCTCCACTTT CASSLSGRRGLGSPLHF
TRBJ1-1 . . TRBV5-1 TGCGCCAGCAGCTTGGAGGGCGGGCTGGGGAACACTGAAGCTTTCTTT CASSLEGGLGNTEAFF
TRBJ2-1 . . TRBV7-3 TGTGCCAGCGCAACCGGGTTATCCTACAATGAGCAGTTCTTC CASATGLSYNEQFF
TRBJ2-1 . TRBD1 TRBV19 TGTGCCAGTATTCCGACAAAGACAGGGTACTACAATGAGCAGTTCTTC CASIPTKTGYYNEQFF
TRBJ2-3 . . TRBV11-3 TGTGCCAGCGGGGGCGGCACAGATACGCAGTATTTT CASGGGTDTQYF
TRBJ1-2 . TRBD1 TRBV12-3/TRBV12-4 TGTGCCAGCAGCCTTACAGGGGGGGAAGGCTACACCTTC CASSLTGGEGYTF
TRBJ1-2 once . TRBV9 TGTGCCAGCAGCGTATTGTTCCGGCCCCGGGATGGCTACACCTTC CASSVLFRPRDGYTF
TRBJ2-5 . TRBD2 TRBV7-9 TGTGCCAGCAGCCCGGGACTAGCGGCGCAAGAGACCCAGTACTTC CASSPGLAAQETQYF
TRBJ2-3 . . TRBV4-1 TGCGCCAGCAGCCAAGAAGGGGGGGGAGATACGCAGTATTTT CASSQEGGGDTQYF
TRBJ1-1 . . TRBV4-1 TGCGCCAGCAGCCGAGACAGAACCACAGCTATGAACACTGAAGCTTTCTTT CASSRDRTTAMNTEAFF
TRBJ2-1 . TRBD1 TRBV5-1 TGCGCCAGCAGCTTGGGTTGGGACAGTAGTAATGAGCAGTTCTTC CASSLGWDSSNEQFF